One sample yielded the 21 T cell receptor beta chains listed below, sequenced in a study of molecular identifiers for immune sequencing clone quantification. TCRdb itself ran the PCR reads through MiXCR, one entry per CDR3 protein. The sample includes more than 250,000 distinct CDR3 sequences, roughly 23% of them seen just once. Sample: naive CD8+ T cells from blood, with Jurkat cell RNA spiked in. Sample subset: FACS-sorted CD8+CD4-CCR7+CD45RA+ naive T cells. These receptors were taken from a human donor in good health. Some libraries in this study had Jurkat cell RNA spiked in.

The rearrangement joins TRBV3-1 to TRBJ2-5, with TRBD2 matching 13 bases. Germline loops: CDR1 LGHDT, CDR2 YNNKEL (reference sequence). The CDR3 extends over 18 amino acids. With 5 bases clipped from V and 1 base from J, the junction kept 10 bases outside the gene matches. CDR3 sequence: CASSKRLAGGAPQETQYF. CDR3 DNA: TGTGCCAGCAGCAAAAGACTAGCGGGGGGTGCCCCCCAAGAGACCCAGTACTTC.

As concerns this clonotype: This may be a read error: a much more frequent sequence differs by one nucleotide. This chain joins TRBV7-8 and TRBJ2-7; the match to TRBD1 covers 7 bases. The CDR3 extends over 17 amino acids. V trimming: 5 bases; J trimming: 3 bases; junction bases outside the gene matches: 16. CDR1 is SGHVS, CDR2 FQNEAQ, per germline. Written as DNA, the CDR3 is TGTGCCAGCAGCACCCCCCCGGACAGGTACCTAATCTACGAGCAGTACTTC. It is translated as CASSTPPDRYLIYEQYF.

Points on this clonotype: A read error may explain this, as a much larger clone is one base away. The chain links TRBV20-1 to TRBJ2-1; possibly TRBD2 for D (5 bases). This CDR3 is built from 15 residues. V lost 6 bases to trimming and J lost 3 bases, with 18 bases between them. Germline values: CDR1 DFQATT, CDR2 SNEGSKA (reference sequence). The CDR3 DNA reads TGCAGTGCCCATAGGACTTCAAGCTTCTACAATGAGCAGTTCTTC. Translation gives CSAHRTSSFYNEQFF.

The rearrangement uses TRBV7-9 and TRBJ1-1, with 8 bases that match TRBD1. The V and J ends lost 6 bases and 6 bases, in that order; junction bases with no gene match: 12. From germline, CDR1 is SEHNR and CDR2 FQNEAQ (reference sequence). This CDR3 has 15 amino acids. CDR3: CASSKSTGVSAEAFF. CDR3 coding DNA: TGTGCCAGCAGTAAATCGACAGGGGTGAGCGCTGAAGCTTTCTTT.

This clonotype was observed a handful of times. The J gene is TRBJ2-1, the V gene TRBV27, with D tentatively TRBD1 or TRBD2 (5 bases each). Per the germline V gene, CDR1 is MNHEY and CDR2 is SMNVEV (reference sequence). Deletions cut 4 bases from V and 8 bases from J, with 12 bases between. There are 13 residues in the CDR3. The CDR3 here is CASSSGTGYEQFF. The DNA for the CDR3 is TGTGCCAGCAGTTCCGGGACCGGCTATGAGCAGTTCTTC.

DNA of the CDR3: TGTGCCAGCAGTTTATATTTTTTTGGACCCTCGGGGACAGATACGCAGTATTTT. Translating it yields CASSLYFFGPSGTDTQYF. This chain uses TRBV28 with TRBJ2-3; a weak D match, TRBD2 (5 bases). This CDR3 comprises 18 residues. Germline V CDR1 and CDR2: MDHEN, SYDVKM. V lost 1 base to trimming and J lost 3 bases, with 20 bases between them.

V and J are TRBV11-2 and TRBJ2-3; D gene unclear. There are 16 residues in the CDR3. CDR1 is SGHAT, CDR2 FQNNGV, per germline. V was trimmed by 1 base and J by 10 bases, leaving 21 bases between them. The CDR3 bases are TGTGCCAGCAGCTTAGGAGTCGGACGCACATGGGATGCGCAGTATTTT. It yields the protein CASSLGVGRTWDAQYF.

At least ten counts were recorded for this clonotype. The chain employs TRBV7-8 and TRBJ1-2; 8 nucleotides match TRBD1. J lost 2 bases, V lost 5 bases, and 7 bases had no gene match. CDR3 length: 15 amino acids. Germline V lookup: CDR1 SGHVS, CDR2 FQNEAQ. The CDR3 spells CASSPGQGLNYGYTF. The CDR3, as DNA: TGTGCCAGCAGCCCAGGACAGGGATTAAACTATGGCTACACCTTC.

Many counts were recorded for this clonotype. The genes are TRBV24-1 and TRBJ2-5; TRBD2 matches 8 bases. The CDR3 runs 13 residues. The V gene's germline CDR1 is KGHDR and CDR2 SFDVKD. V trimming: 7 bases; J trimming: 3 bases; junction bases outside the gene matches: 3. This CDR3 reads CATSERGKETQYF. CDR3 DNA: TGTGCCACCAGCGAGCGGGGGAAAGAGACCCAGTACTTC.

This clonotype was picked up many times. The J gene is TRBJ2-3, the V gene TRBV4-3, with D unclear. Trimming shortened V by 1 base and J by 0 bases, and 8 bases separated the two germline ends. The length of the CDR3 is 15 residues. The V gene's germline CDR1 is LGHNA and CDR2 YSLEER. This CDR3 is CASSQGQISTDTQYF. CDR3 sequence (DNA): TGCGCCAGCAGCCAAGGGCAGATTAGCACAGATACGCAGTATTTT.

To note about this clonotype: This may be a read error, as it is one base from a much larger clone. The chain joins TRBV7-9 to TRBJ1-1; a possible D gene is TRBD1 (6 bases). V was shortened by 5 bases and J by 2 bases, with 18 bases between the two germline ends. The CDR3 spans 16 residues. Germline V gene sequence: CDR1 SEHNR, CDR2 FQNEAQ (reference sequence). For the CDR3, the DNA is TGTGCCAGCAGCCCGATACAGGGAGAGGGTAACACTGAAGCTTTCTTT. It encodes CASSPIQGEGNTEAFF.

This clonotype was seen many times. The rearrangement links TRBV30 to TRBJ2-7; weak D call: TRBD1 (5 bases). CDR3 size: 11 residues. V shed 0 bases and J shed 11 bases, with 11 bases lying between them. Germline V CDR1 and CDR2: GTSNPN, SVGIG (reference sequence). Written as DNA, the CDR3 is TGTGCCTGGAGTGTAGGTGCAGGGAAGTACTTC. It translates to CAWSVGAGKYF.

Worth noting for this clonotype: With a much larger clone just one base away, this may be a read error. The chain has TRBV20-1 and TRBJ2-7; D unclear. This CDR3 spans 14 amino acids. With 0 bases removed from V and 5 bases from J, the gap between germline ends came to 14 bases. The germline CDR1 and CDR2 sequences are DFQATT and SNEGSKA (reference sequence). CDR3 in amino acids: CSARDLGSGHEQYF. The CDR3 bases are TGCAGTGCTAGAGATTTAGGGTCTGGGCACGAGCAGTACTTC.

At least ten counts were recorded for this clonotype. This chain links TRBV2 with TRBJ2-3; 8 nucleotides align to TRBD1. The CDR3 loop spans 13 amino acids. Per the germline V gene, CDR1 is SNHLY and CDR2 is FYNNEI. V trimming: 9 bases; J trimming: 2 bases; junction bases outside the gene matches: 4. CDR3 sequence (DNA): TGTGCCAGGGACAGGGAAAACACAGATACGCAGTATTTT. Its protein product is CARDRENTDTQYF.

This clonotype has ten or more counts. V and J are TRBV13 and TRBJ2-7; TRBD1 matches at 7 bases. V was clipped by 8 bases and J by 5 bases; unmatched bases: 9. Germline values: CDR1 PRHDT, CDR2 FYEKMQ (reference sequence). CDR3 size: 13 residues. This chain's CDR3 is CASLGQGDHEQYF. The CDR3 bases are TGTGCCAGCCTGGGGCAGGGGGACCACGAGCAGTACTTC.

This clonotype was recorded at least ten times. The CDR3 DNA sequence: TGTGCCAGCATGGCGTGGGGTGGACCGGAGACCCAGTACTTC. Its protein is CASMAWGGPETQYF. The genes are TRBV25-1 and TRBJ2-5, with D unresolved. Germline CDR1 reads MGHDK; CDR2 reads SYGVNS. This CDR3 has 14 residues. Between the trimmed V and J ends, which lost 7 bases and 5 bases, there was a span of 17 bases.

The CDR3 coding sequence is TGTGCCAGCAGCCTCAACCTAGGGTACACAGATACGCAGTATTTT. It specifies CASSLNLGYTDTQYF. The rearrangement links TRBV4-2 to TRBJ2-3, with D hard to call. Germline V gene lookup returns CDR1 LGHNA and CDR2 YNFKEQ. This CDR3 has 15 amino acids. V lost 4 bases, J lost 2 bases, and 13 bases lay in between.

A few counts support this clonotype. The rearrangement links TRBV5-4 to TRBJ1-5; no definite D call. CDR3 length: 13 amino acids. Per germline, CDR1 SGHNT and CDR2 YYREEE (reference sequence). With 4 bases removed from V and 4 bases from J, the gap between germline ends came to 9 bases. CDR3 DNA: TGTGCCAGCAGCAAAGACAAGAATCAGCCCCAGCATTTT. This codes for CASSKDKNQPQHF. The variable domain in full, completed from reference TRBV5-4 and TRBJ1-5, reads ETGVTQSPTHLIKTRGQQVTLRCSSQSGHNTVSWYQQALGQGPQFIFQYYREEENGRGNFPPRFSGLQFPNYSSELNVNALELDDSALYLCASSKDKNQPQHFGDGTRLSIL.

This clonotype was seen ten or more times. The CDR3 sequence: CASRPRGDTYEQYF. Here the CDR3 DNA reads TGTGCCAGCAGACCCAGGGGCGACACCTACGAGCAGTACTTC. This chain connects TRBV28 to TRBJ2-7, with D perhaps matching TRBD1 (6 bases). Per germline, CDR1 MDHEN and CDR2 SYDVKM. CDR3 length: 14 amino acids. The ends were cut back, 6 bases at V and 2 bases at J, with 14 bases in the middle. Full variable domain (remainder filled in from reference TRBV28 and TRBJ2-7): DVKVTQSSRYLVKRTGEKVFLECVQDMDHENMFWYRQDPGLGLRLIYFSYDVKMKEKGDIPEGYSVSREKKERFSLILESASTNQTSMYLCASRPRGDTYEQYFGPGTRLTVT.

Concerning this clonotype: A read error is possible here, since a much larger clone lies one base away. The gene calls are TRBV7-9 and TRBJ2-2; 9 bases align to TRBD1. The germline gives CDR1 SEHNR, CDR2 FQNEAQ (reference sequence). The CDR3 loop spans 16 amino acids. The CDR3 loop is CASSPRTGANTVELFF. The CDR3 nucleotides are TGTGCCAGCAGCCCCCGGACAGGGGCGAACACCGTGGAGCTGTTTTTT.

There are many counts of this clonotype. This chain links TRBV5-1 with TRBJ2-5; 11 bases fit TRBD2. With V trimmed by 1 base and J by 1 base, 0 bases remained unmatched. Per the germline V gene, CDR1 is SGHRS and CDR2 is YFSETQ. This CDR3 comprises 15 residues. CDR3 loop: CASSLTSGGQETQYF. The CDR3 DNA reads TGCGCCAGCAGCTTGACTAGCGGGGGCCAAGAGACCCAGTACTTC.